This passage covers 21 T cell receptor beta chains from one sample sequenced in a study of cytomegalovirus exposure and HLA in healthy donors. PCR employed 60 Vbeta and 13 Jbeta primers. TCRdb keeps only in-frame clones here, not all; method: immunoSEQ multiplex PCR. The repertoire table contains around 51,000 clones. Material: PBMCs. Receptors were obtained from a middle-aged man in good health and CMV-seropositive.

This sequence joins TRBV9 and TRBJ1-6; possible D gene TRBD1, 6 bases. Germline lookup yields CDR1 SGDLS and CDR2 YYNGEE. This CDR3 region has 14 residues. Deletions cut 3 bases from V and 10 bases from J, with 14 bases between. The CDR3 protein is CASSAQGSGSPLHF. CDR3 DNA: TGTGCCAGCAGCGCCCAGGGGTCGGGATCACCCCTCCACTTT.

The V gene is TRBV4-3, the J gene TRBJ2-2, with unresolved D. Germline values: CDR1 LGHNA, CDR2 YSLEER. This CDR3 has 13 residues. With 1 base removed from V and 4 bases from J, the gap between germline ends came to 4 bases. CDR3 region: CASSQVFTGELFF. DNA of the CDR3: TGCGCCAGCAGCCAAGTCTTCACCGGGGAGCTGTTTTTT.

This chain links TRBV7-8 with TRBJ2-1; 8 bases align to TRBD2. The CDR3 length is 16 residues. The germline gives CDR1 SGHVS, CDR2 FQNEAQ. Germline trimming cut 2 bases from V and 6 bases from J; bases unmatched to any gene: 9. This CDR3 is CASSLLIQRGSNEQFF. The CDR3, as DNA: TGTGCCAGCAGCTTATTAATCCAGCGGGGGAGCAATGAGCAGTTCTTC.

The J gene is TRBJ2-7, the V gene TRBV27; TRBD2 is a possible D gene (5 bases). CDR3 length: 12 residues. Per the germline V gene, CDR1 is MNHEY and CDR2 is SMNVEV (reference sequence). V dropped 7 bases and J dropped 5 bases, with 12 bases sitting between them. The CDR3 loop is CASTEGGHEQYF. Written as DNA, the CDR3 is TGTGCCAGCACCGAGGGCGGTCACGAGCAGTACTTC.

The rearrangement joins TRBV19 to TRBJ1-5, with unresolved D. CDR1 is LNHDA and CDR2 is SQIVND in the germline V gene (reference sequence). The V end lost 7 bases, the J end lost 10 bases, and 14 bases lay between the germline ends. CDR3 length: 12 amino acids. CDR3 sequence reads: CASNGRESPQHF. CDR3 bases: TGTGCCAGTAATGGGAGGGAATCACCCCAGCATTTT.

The chain employs TRBV29-1 and TRBJ1-1; perhaps TRBD1 as D (5 bases). V lost 4 bases and J 5 bases, leaving 17 bases between the germline ends. The CDR3 contains 14 residues. Germline CDR1 is SQVTM and CDR2 is ANQGSEA. The CDR3 spells CSVVKWGEGTEAFF. The CDR3, as DNA: TGCAGCGTTGTTAAGTGGGGGGAGGGTACTGAAGCTTTCTTT. Looking up the rest from reference TRBV29-1 and TRBJ1-1 gives the full variable domain: SAVISQKPSRDICQRGTSLTIQCQVDSQVTMMFWYRQQPGQSLTLIATANQGSEATYESGFVIDKFPISRPNLTFSTLTVSNMSPEDSSIYLCSVVKWGEGTEAFFGQGTRLTVV.

The rearrangement joins TRBV27 to TRBJ2-5; 7 bases are shared with TRBD1. The CDR3 consists of 15 residues. The J segment lost 11 bases and the V segment lost 0 bases, leaving 12 bases of the junction unmatched. Germline V CDR1 and CDR2: MNHEY, SMNVEV (reference sequence). CDR3 sequence (DNA): TGTGCCAGCAGTTTATCACCAGGGGGTCTAAGAGAGCAGTACTTC. Encoded protein: CASSLSPGGLREQYF.

J is TRBJ1-2 and V is TRBV6-5; D might be TRBD1 (5 bases). Germline V gene lookup returns CDR1 MNHEY and CDR2 SVGAGI. The CDR3 contains 12 residues. V lost 10 bases and J lost 4, with 13 bases in between. CDR3 amino acids: CATKGQLYGYTF. CDR3 coding DNA: TGTGCCACCAAGGGGCAGCTCTATGGCTACACCTTC.

The chain is built from TRBV28 and TRBJ1-1, with TRBD1 identical over 11 bases. V lost 6 bases to trimming and J lost 4 bases; unmatched junction nucleotides: 10. Looked up from germline, CDR1 is MDHEN and CDR2 is SYDVKM. The CDR3 covers 16 residues. The CDR3 loop is CASSEPGTGGGTEAFF. The CDR3 bases are TGTGCCAGCAGCGAACCCGGGACAGGGGGAGGCACTGAAGCTTTCTTT.

The chain couples TRBV27 to TRBJ2-1; weak D call: TRBD2 (5 bases). CDR1 is MNHEY and CDR2 is SMNVEV in the germline V gene (reference sequence). Trimming removed 2 bases at V and 12 bases at J, with 11 bases between. The CDR3 covers 12 residues. Written as DNA, the CDR3 is TGTGCCAGCAGTTTAGGTGGGAGAGGGCAGTTCTTC. Its translation: CASSLGGRGQFF.

The chain couples TRBV2 to TRBJ1-1; D is unresolved. Deletions cut 5 bases from V and 1 base from J, with 5 bases between. CDR1 is SNHLY and CDR2 is FYNNEI in the germline V gene. The CDR3 totals 12 residues. Here the CDR3 DNA reads TGTGCCAGCAGTCGGGAGAACACTGAAGCTTTCTTT. Translating it yields CASSRENTEAFF.

V and J are TRBV27 and TRBJ1-2; D might be TRBD1 (5 bases). The CDR3 loop spans 14 amino acids. The V end lost 6 bases, the J end lost 2 bases, and 13 bases lay between the germline ends. In germline, CDR1 is MNHEY, CDR2 SMNVEV (reference sequence). The CDR3 coding sequence is TGTGCCAGCAGACGCCTAGGGGTCAACTATGGCTACACCTTC. Residues: CASRRLGVNYGYTF.

The chain has TRBV7-2 and TRBJ1-1; possible D gene TRBD1, 5 bases. CDR1 and CDR2 from the germline V gene are SGHTA and FQGNSA. V was shortened by 5 bases and J by 5 bases, with 18 bases between the two germline ends. The CDR3 runs to 15 residues. The CDR3 sequence: CASSLSGVRGTEAFF. Here the CDR3 DNA reads TGTGCCAGCAGCCTTAGTGGGGTGCGGGGGACTGAAGCTTTCTTT.

The chain joins TRBV27 to TRBJ2-7; TRBD1 matches at 7 bases. After removal of 4 bases from V and 3 bases from J, the junction contained 12 bases not matched to a gene. The CDR3 has 16 residues. Germline CDR1 MNHEY, CDR2 SMNVEV (reference sequence). The CDR3 protein is CASSSRRDRALYEQYF. The CDR3, as DNA: TGTGCCAGCAGTTCCCGCCGGGACAGAGCACTCTACGAGCAGTACTTC.

Here the CDR3 reads CASSLAGVLNTEAFF. CDR3 coding DNA: TGCGCCAGCAGCTTGGCCGGGGTCCTGAACACTGAAGCTTTCTTT. The chain combines TRBV5-1 with TRBJ1-1, with D unresolved. Per the germline V gene, CDR1 is SGHRS and CDR2 is YFSETQ. This CDR3 has 15 amino acids. The V end lost 0 bases, the J end lost 0 bases, and 9 bases lay between the germline ends.

V and J are TRBV28 and TRBJ2-7; D perhaps matches TRBD1 (5 bases). This CDR3 has 12 residues. Per germline, CDR1 MDHEN and CDR2 SYDVKM. V lost 5 bases and J lost 11, with 16 bases in between. The CDR3 nucleotides read TGTGCCAGCAGTGGGGTAGTCCCAGGGAAGTACTTC. Translation: CASSGVVPGKYF.

The chain combines TRBV5-6 with TRBJ1-6; TRBD1 aligns across 11 bases. The CDR3 has 14 amino acids. V shed 3 bases and J 14 bases; nucleotides not matched to a gene: 7. The germline CDR1 and CDR2 sequences are SGHDT and YYEEEE. DNA for the CDR3: TGTGCCAGCAGCTCCGGGACAGGGGGATTGTCCCTCCACTTT. Protein product: CASSSGTGGLSLHF.

The genes are TRBV7-9 and TRBJ2-1; D unresolved. The V and J ends lost 1 base and 6 bases respectively, with 7 bases between them. The CDR3 spans 13 residues. The germline V gene encodes CDR1 SEHNR and CDR2 FQNEAQ (reference sequence). The CDR3 DNA follows: TGTGCCAGCAGCTTAGGGGCAGTCAATGAGCAGTTCTTC. Protein sequence: CASSLGAVNEQFF.

J is TRBJ2-3 and V is TRBV2; 9 positions match TRBD2. The J segment lost 6 bases and the V segment lost 2 bases, leaving 3 bases of the junction unmatched. Germline V lookup: CDR1 SNHLY, CDR2 FYNNEI. The CDR3 contains 14 residues. CDR3 nucleotides: TGTGCCAGCAGTGAATTAGCGGGGGTGGATACGCAGTATTTT. Translated, it gives CASSELAGVDTQYF.

This sequence joins TRBV28 and TRBJ2-7, with D possibly matching TRBD1 (5 bases). Trimming pared 4 bases from V and 2 bases from J, leaving 15 bases between. Germline values: CDR1 MDHEN, CDR2 SYDVKM. The CDR3 covers 15 residues. The CDR3 sequence is CASSSDSPVTYEQYF. The DNA of the CDR3 is TGTGCCAGCAGTTCTGACAGTCCCGTAACCTACGAGCAGTACTTC.

This rearrangement joins TRBV2 to TRBJ2-5, with 7 bases that match TRBD1. With 8 bases clipped from V and 3 bases from J, the junction kept 9 bases outside the gene matches. This CDR3 contains 14 residues. The germline CDR1 and CDR2 sequences are SNHLY and FYNNEI. The CDR3 DNA is TGTGCCAGCTGTTACGGGACAGAAAAAGAGACCCAGTACTTC. Protein product: CASCYGTEKETQYF. Using reference TRBV2 and TRBJ2-5 for the parts outside the CDR3, the full variable domain is EPEVTQTPSHQVTQMGQEVILRCVPISNHLYFYWYRQILGQKVEFLVSFYNNEISEKSEIFDDQFSVERPDGSNFTLKIRSTKLEDSAMYFCASCYGTEKETQYFGPGTRLLVL.